This TCR beta chain was obtained from a study of blood T cell repertoires in COVID-19. Across the whole study: The samples span acute and convalescent COVID-19 from the United States, Italy and Spain. T cells, B-cell-depleted T cells, or PBMCs provided the cDNA or gDNA that served as material.

Profiling relied on immunoSEQ multiplex PCR, and the TCRdb table lists in-frame clones only, not all of them. The sample includes around 230,000 clones, 83% of them seen just once. CDR3 length equals 16 residues. Germline V gene data show CDR1 as MNHEY and CDR2 as SMNVEV (reference sequence). V shed 0 bases and J shed 1 base, with 9 bases lying between them. This chain joins TRBV27 and TRBJ2-2; D ambiguous. The origin of this receptor is a woman between 50 and 59 years old with acute or convalescent COVID-19. Source material: peripheral blood. CDR3 coding DNA: TGTGCCAGCAGTTTATCTGTGGGCGAGAACACCGGGGAGCTGTTTTTT. Protein sequence: CASSLSVGENTGELFF.